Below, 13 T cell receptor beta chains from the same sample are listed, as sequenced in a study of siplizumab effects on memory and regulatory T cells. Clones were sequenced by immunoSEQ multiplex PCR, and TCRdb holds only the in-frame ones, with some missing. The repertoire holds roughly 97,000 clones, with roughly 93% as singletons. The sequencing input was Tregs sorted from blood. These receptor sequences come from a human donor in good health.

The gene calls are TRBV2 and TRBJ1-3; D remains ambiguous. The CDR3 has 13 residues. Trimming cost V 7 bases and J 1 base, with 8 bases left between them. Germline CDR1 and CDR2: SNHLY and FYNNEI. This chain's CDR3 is CASTGSSGNTIYF. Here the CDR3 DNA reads TGTGCCAGCACCGGCTCTTCTGGAAACACCATATATTTT.

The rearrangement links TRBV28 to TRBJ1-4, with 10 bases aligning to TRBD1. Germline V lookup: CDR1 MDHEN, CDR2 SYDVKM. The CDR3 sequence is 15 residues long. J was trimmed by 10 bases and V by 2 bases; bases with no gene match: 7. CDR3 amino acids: CASSLLGTGDGKLFF. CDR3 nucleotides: TGTGCCAGCAGTTTACTCGGGACAGGGGATGGAAAACTGTTTTTT.

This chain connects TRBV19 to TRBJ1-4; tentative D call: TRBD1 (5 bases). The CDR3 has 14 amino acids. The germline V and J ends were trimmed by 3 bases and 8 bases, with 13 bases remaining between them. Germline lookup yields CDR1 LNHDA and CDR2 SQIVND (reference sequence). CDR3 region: CASSIPGTSEKLFF. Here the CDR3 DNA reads TGTGCCAGTAGTATCCCCGGGACCTCAGAAAAACTGTTTTTT.

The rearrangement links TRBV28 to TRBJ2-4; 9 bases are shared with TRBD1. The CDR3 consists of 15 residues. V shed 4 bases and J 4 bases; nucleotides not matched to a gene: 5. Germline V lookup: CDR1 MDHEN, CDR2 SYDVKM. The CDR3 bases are TGTGCCAGCAGTTATACAGGGGGCACAAAAAACATTCAGTACTTC. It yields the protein CASSYTGGTKNIQYF.

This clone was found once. As DNA, the CDR3 is TGTGCCAGCAGCGGCCCGGGACAGGGGAATTCACCCCTCCACTTT. Translating gives CASSGPGQGNSPLHF. This chain uses TRBV13 with TRBJ1-6; TRBD1 agrees at 10 bases. V lost 5 bases, J lost 7 bases, and 5 bases stayed unmatched. CDR3 length: 15 residues. The germline V gene has CDR1 PRHDT and CDR2 FYEKMQ (reference sequence).

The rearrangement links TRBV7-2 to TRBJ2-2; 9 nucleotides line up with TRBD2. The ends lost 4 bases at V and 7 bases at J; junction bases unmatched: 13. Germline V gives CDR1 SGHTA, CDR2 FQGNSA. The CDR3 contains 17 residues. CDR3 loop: CASSSRGLAGKIGELFF. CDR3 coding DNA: TGTGCCAGCAGCTCCCGCGGGCTAGCGGGAAAGATCGGGGAGCTGTTTTTT.

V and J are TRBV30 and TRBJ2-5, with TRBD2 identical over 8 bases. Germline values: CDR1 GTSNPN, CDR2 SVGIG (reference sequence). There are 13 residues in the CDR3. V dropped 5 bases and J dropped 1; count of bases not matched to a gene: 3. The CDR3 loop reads CAWSGGAQETQYF. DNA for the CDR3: TGTGCCTGGTCGGGGGGGGCCCAAGAGACCCAGTACTTC. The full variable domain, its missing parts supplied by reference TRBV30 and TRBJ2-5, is SQTIHQWPATLVQPVGSPLSLECTVEGTSNPNLYWYRQAAGRGLQLLFYSVGIGQISSEVPQNLSASRPQDRQFILSSKKLLLSDSGFYLCAWSGGAQETQYFGPGTRLLVL.

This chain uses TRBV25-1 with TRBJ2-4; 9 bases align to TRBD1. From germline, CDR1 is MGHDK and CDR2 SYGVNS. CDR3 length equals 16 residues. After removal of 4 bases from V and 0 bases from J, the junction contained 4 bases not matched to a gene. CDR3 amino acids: CASSGGQGLAKNIQYF. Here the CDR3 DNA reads TGTGCCAGCAGTGGGGGACAGGGACTAGCCAAAAACATTCAGTACTTC.

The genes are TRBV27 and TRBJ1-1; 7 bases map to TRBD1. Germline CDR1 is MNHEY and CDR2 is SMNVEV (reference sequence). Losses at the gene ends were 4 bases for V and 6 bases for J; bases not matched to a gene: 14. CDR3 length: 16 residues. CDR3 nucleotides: TGTGCCAGCAGTTCCAGGGGGGGAACACAATTGGCTGAAGCTTTCTTT. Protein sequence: CASSSRGGTQLAEAFF.

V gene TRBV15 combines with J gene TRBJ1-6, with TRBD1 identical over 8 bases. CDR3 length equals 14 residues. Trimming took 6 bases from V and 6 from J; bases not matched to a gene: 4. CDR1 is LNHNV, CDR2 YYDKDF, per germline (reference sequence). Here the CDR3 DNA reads TGTGCCACCAGACGACAGGGGAGTAATTCACCCCTCCACTTT. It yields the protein CATRRQGSNSPLHF.

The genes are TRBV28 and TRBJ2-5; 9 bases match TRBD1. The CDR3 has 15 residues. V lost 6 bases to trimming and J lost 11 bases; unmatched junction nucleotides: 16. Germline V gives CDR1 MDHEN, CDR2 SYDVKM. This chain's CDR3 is CASRLMGQGPQGQYF. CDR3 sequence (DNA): TGTGCCAGCAGGTTGATGGGACAGGGACCCCAGGGGCAGTACTTC.

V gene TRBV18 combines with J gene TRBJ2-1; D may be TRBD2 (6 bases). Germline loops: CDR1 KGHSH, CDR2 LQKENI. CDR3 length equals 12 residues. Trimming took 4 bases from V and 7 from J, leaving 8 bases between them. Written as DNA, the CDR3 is TGTGCCAGCTCACTGGCGGGGAATGAGCAGTTCTTC. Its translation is CASSLAGNEQFF.

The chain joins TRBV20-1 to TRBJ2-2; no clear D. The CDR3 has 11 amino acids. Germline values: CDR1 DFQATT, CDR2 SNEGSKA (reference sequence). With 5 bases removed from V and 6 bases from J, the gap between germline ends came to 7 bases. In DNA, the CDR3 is TGCAGTGCTTCCCGAGCCGGGGAGCTGTTTTTT. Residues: CSASRAGELFF.